The rows below give T cell receptor beta chains drawn from one sample of a study of regulatory and conventional T cells in breast cancer. A single record per CDR3 protein comes from TCRdb applying MiXCR to the PCR reads. The table has approximately 9,600 distinct CDR3 sequences, about 34% seen once; the top ten hold more than 5%. Sequencing was performed on conventional T cells from blood. The receptors originated from a male donor in good health. The conserved cysteine and the conserved F or W are not part of the CDR3 here. A D gene is named only where the DNA matches it firmly. Rows may omit the clone size; those that give it use once, few, many or a size class.

d_call j_call cdr3_length clone_size v_call cdr3_aa
TRBD1 TRBJ1-2 11 few TRBV5-1 ASSPGTGAGYT
NA TRBJ1-1 16 few TRBV6-1 ASSEARWAGAPGTEAF
NA TRBJ2-3 11 NA TRBV12-3/TRBV12-4 ASRLTGSDTQY
NA TRBJ2-1 12 medium-sized TRBV12-3/TRBV12-4 ASRRQTSYNEQF
NA TRBJ1-1 12 NA TRBV20-1 SANRNTRGTEAF
NA TRBJ2-2 11 few TRBV7-6 ASQIGTEGELF
NA TRBJ1-2 12 NA TRBV5-1 ASSRGDGEYGYT
NA TRBJ2-6 12 few TRBV27 ASSLRSGANVLT
NA TRBJ2-7 12 NA TRBV5-1 ASSLEDSTYEQY
NA TRBJ2-5 12 few TRBV24-1 ATSDPTQPKTQY
NA TRBJ1-1 12 medium-sized TRBV29-1 SVGRGRSNTEAF
NA TRBJ1-1 13 NA TRBV7-2 ASRTDTSIRTGAF
NA TRBJ2-5 10 NA TRBV7-9 ALGNREETQC
NA TRBJ1-1 12 once TRBV3-1 ASSRGGVNTEAF
TRBD1 TRBJ2-7 13 NA TRBV5-1 ASRLFGDRVSEQY
NA TRBJ1-4 13 medium-sized TRBV4-1 ASSQEGVNWGKLF
TRBD2 TRBJ2-1 15 NA TRBV20-1 SARSRTSGGTYNEQF
NA TRBJ2-3 12 NA TRBV12-3/TRBV12-4 ASSSSWTADTQY
NA TRBJ1-4 11 few TRBV5-1 ASSLTRNEKLF
TRBD1 TRBJ1-6 14 few TRBV7-9 ASSPMTGGDNSPLH
NA TRBJ1-1 13 NA TRBV11-2 ASSLLAEKNTEAF
TRBD2 TRBJ2-4 13 NA TRBV20-1 SAATSGGAKNIQY
NA TRBJ1-1 14 NA TRBV3-1 ASSPALGGRNTEAF
NA TRBJ2-3 12 NA TRBV7-6 ASTLDRTTDTQY
NA TRBJ2-2 15 NA TRBV6-1 ASSAQPGRTNTGELF
TRBD2 TRBJ2-7 16 NA TRBV7-2 ASSLTSGGSLGRNEQY
NA TRBJ2-7 16 NA TRBV11-2 ASSPAARRGGKSYEQY
TRBD1 TRBJ2-7 14 NA TRBV24-1 ATSDSQGQVIHEQY
NA TRBJ1-6 12 few TRBV10-2 ATRVGGVNSPLH
NA TRBJ1-6 11 large TRBV6-4 ASSSRGGSPLH
TRBD1 TRBJ1-2 13 NA TRBV2 ASSPDRGRNYGYT
NA TRBJ1-6 12 NA TRBV9 ANSVGYSNSPLH
NA TRBJ1-2 12 few TRBV5-1 ASSLDGANYGYT
NA TRBJ1-1 11 NA TRBV18 ASSRGTNTEAF
TRBD1 TRBJ1-1 11 NA TRBV12-3/TRBV12-4 ASSFIRGQGAF
NA TRBJ2-7 14 few TRBV5-4 ASSPGEGRGGYEQY
NA TRBJ1-5 12 NA TRBV28 ASSFSVGGQPQH
NA TRBJ1-5 12 NA TRBV7-2 ASGLYSGDQPQH
NA TRBJ2-3 15 few TRBV4-2 ASSQDSGAKVLDTQY
NA TRBJ1-5 13 NA TRBV28 ASSPGGYSNQPQH
TRBD1 TRBJ1-1 12 medium-sized TRBV5-1 ASSSGQGNTEAF
NA TRBJ2-4 14 medium-sized TRBV6-1 ASSEQRAVAKNIQY
NA TRBJ1-1 12 medium-sized TRBV12-3/TRBV12-4 ASSDASGLKLTF
NA TRBJ1-2 11 NA TRBV7-9 ASSLTGSNGYT
TRBD1 TRBJ2-7 14 once TRBV20-1 SAIDQGQVLSYGQY
TRBD2 TRBJ2-1 13 medium-sized TRBV7-2 ASSTSGGAGDEQF
NA TRBJ2-3 12 NA TRBV4-2 ASSQSPLTDTQY